The sequence of this TCR beta chain was determined in a study of CD8 T cells in Susac syndrome (dated by TCRdb to the late 2010s). About the full investigation: Whether CD8+ T cell activation and differentiation in Susac syndrome was antigen driven was tested using repertoire sequencing. CD8+ T cell repertoire clonality was compared between approximately 12 healthy donors, some 14 Susac syndrome patients and 15 multiple sclerosis patients. General study outcomes and caveats: The number of individuals in the TCR sequencing and HLA analysis was recognized as being relatively small.

Comments on this clonotype: Its antigen target is currently unknown. One base away there is no much larger clone; base qualities are not given.

RNA was extracted with the RNeasy kit and roughly 0.5 to 1 ug was reverse transcribed using random hexamers. TCR beta CDR3 regions were amplified with the immunoSEQ multiplex PCR assay covering 54 Vbeta and 13 Jbeta segments. PCR amplification bias was corrected using a synthetic template baseline for primer optimization and computational correction. The source study handled its data this way. Reads were annotated to V, D and J genes according to IMGT and were analyzed with immunoSEQ Analyzer, with only productive sequences retained. Clonality was computed as one minus Shannon entropy normalized by log2 of the number of productive unique sequences. For each patient and control, public and private clones were evaluated within the 100 most prevalent clones. A clone was defined as Susac-specific if it was absent from the healthy and MS cohorts, from roughly 1,000 published viral clones and from other ImmuneACCESS disease sequences. TCRdb handled the public reads itself, with Q25 trimming in fastp and clone calling in MiXCR, and kept productive beta chains. Rows with one shared CDR3 protein collapse into an entry with the most common genes and DNA. TCRdb's processing, not the authors' own work, is the source of the V and J calls. This sample is represented by 51,000 or so distinct CDR3 sequences; over 85% of them were singletons. 0.5% to 0.6% of the sample belongs to the ten largest clones.

Peripheral blood CD8+ and CD4+ T cells from healthy donors, Susac syndrome patients and multiple sclerosis patients were profiled by high-throughput TCR beta sequencing. The healthy donors served as controls matched for age and sex. CD8+ TEMRA cells were enriched by FACS, while bulk CD8+ and CD4+ T cells were purified by magnetic negative isolation. Blood was collected in EDTA tubes and processed within 24 hours, with PBMCs isolated through density gradient centrifugation. PBMCs intended for TCR sequencing were cryopreserved in liquid nitrogen and thawed later in a water bath at 37 degrees C. The sorted or isolated CD4+, CD8+ and CD8+ TEMRA cells reached a purity of at least 90%. Material: CD8+ T cells from PBMCs. This sequence originates from a human donor in good health.

The nucleotide sequence reads as follows: TGCAGCGTCTATGGGACAGGGAAAACCTACGAGCAGTACTTC. It encodes CSVYGTGKTYEQYF. The receptor chain draws on TRBV29-1 and TRBJ2-7, and TRBD1 aligns with 9 junction nucleotides. Clipping removes 6 bases from V and 2 bases from J, with 8 as the unmatched junction base count. The CDR3 sequence holds 14 residues, the cysteine and phenylalanine included. Just CDR3 DNA is preserved here, 42 bases in frame from base 1. CDR1 and CDR2 are drawn from the germline V gene: SQVTM, ANQGSEA.